This entry lists 4 T cell receptor beta chains sequenced from one sample in a study of metastatic and nonmetastatic thyroid tumors. Thyroid surgery took place with no prior treatment in any patient. TCRdb re-called clones via MiXCR from the PCR reads. The sample carries around 19,000 clones, around 29% recorded once. Sequenced material: blood. The receptors were sampled from a female donor with papillary thyroid cancer or a benign thyroid nodule (not recorded which). Some clones in this sample may be carry-over from other donors' samples.

The chain couples TRBV20-1 to TRBJ2-7, with D possibly matching TRBD1 (5 bases). The CDR3 consists of 13 residues. Germline CDR1 is DFQATT and CDR2 is SNEGSKA (reference sequence). The germline V and J ends were trimmed by 6 bases and 5 bases, with 17 bases remaining between them. The CDR3, as DNA: TGCAGTGCGACAAGAAAGGGGATAAACGAGCAGTACTTC. Amino acids: CSATRKGINEQYF.

This clone was counted ten times or more. This chain uses TRBV28 with TRBJ2-3, with a weak D call TRBD2 (5 bases). Trimming took off 5 bases at V and 4 bases at J, with 10 bases between the two ends. Germline lookup yields CDR1 MDHEN and CDR2 SYDVKM. CDR3 length equals 13 residues. In DNA, the CDR3 is TGTGCCAGCAGTCTAGCAGTGGCAGATACGCAGTATTTT. This translates into CASSLAVADTQYF.

As concerns this clone: A junction end diverges from the germline sequence, so it may reflect a read error. This chain joins TRBV6-4 and TRBJ2-2, with D possibly matching TRBD1 (5 bases). This CDR3 region has 14 residues. Germline V CDR1 and CDR2: MRHNA, SNTAGT. The CDR3 region has the DNA TGTGCCAACAGTGAATATGGTGGACACGGGGAGCTGTTTTTT. It specifies CANSEYGGHGELFF.

This clone was detected only a few times. The rearrangement links TRBV12-3 or TRBV12-4 to TRBJ1-1; D remains ambiguous. CDR3 length: 16 residues. Trimming pared 4 bases from V and 6 bases from J, leaving 21 bases between. CDR3 DNA sequence: TGTGCCAGCAGTTCTGACATGGTATTCAGAGACCCTGAAGCTTTCTTT. Amino acids: CASSSDMVFRDPEAFF.